This T cell receptor (beta chain) was documented in a study of response to subunit inactivated influenza vaccine. TCRdb re-analysed the RT-PCR reads in MiXCR, keeping a single row per CDR3 protein. The profile shows roughly 500,000 distinct CDR3 sequences, approximately 24% of them singletons. V was clipped by 3 bases and J by 1 base, with 12 bases between them. The CDR3 is 15 residues long. Germline loops: CDR1 SGHRS, CDR2 YFSETQ. This sample also belongs to another study, concerning T cells expressing NK-cell markers. That report adds: A 5'RACE template switching approach incorporating UMIs was used to make TCR beta cDNA. Sorted CD3+CD56-NKG2C+, CD3+CD56+NKG2C+ and CD3+CD56+NKG2C- T cells supplied the TCR beta repertoires. Among the eight sequenced donors, seven tested HCMV-seropositive and one tested seronegative. NKG2C+ dominant clonotype frequencies in about six donors were roughly 1.0-7.5% of CD8+ T cells.

The sample in question was CD4+ T cells sorted from PBMCs, obtained approximately 13 days after vaccination. The TCR sequence derives from a man aged 50 to 60 who received an inactivated influenza vaccine. V is TRBV5-1 and J is TRBJ2-3; D assignment may be TRBD1 or TRBD2 (6 bases each). CDR3 sequence: CASSWGRGGTDTQYF. CDR3 sequence (DNA): TGCGCCAGCAGCTGGGGAAGGGGGGGCACAGATACGCAGTATTTT. The full variable domain, in which reference TRBV5-1 and TRBJ2-3 provide the parts outside the CDR3, is KAGVTQTPRYLIKTRGQQVTLSCSPISGHRSVSWYQQTPGQGLQFLFEYFSETQRNKGNFPGRFSGRQFSNSRSEMNVSTLELGDSALYLCASSWGRGGTDTQYFGPGTRLTVL.